Listed below are T cell receptor beta chains from one sample, sequenced in a study of vaccination and CD4 T cells after COVID-19. These receptors' antigens are unknown. TCRdb re-called the PCR reads through MiXCR, storing one row per CDR3 protein. This sample yields about 15,000 distinct CDR3 sequences, of which 52% are seen a single time; over 11% belongs to the top ten. The sample was CD4+ T cells from blood, cultured in vitro. These receptors originate from a human donor who had recovered from COVID-19. CDR3s include the opening cysteine and the closing phenylalanine or tryptophan. D genes are given only for firm matches. The size field is filled for only some rows; it gives once, few, many or a size class.

d_gene | abundance | j_gene | v_gene | CDR3nt | CDR3aa
- | once | TRBJ1-2 | TRBV12-3/TRBV12-4 | TGTGCCAGCAGCCTACCCAGGGGCTACACCTTC | CASSLPRGYTF
- | - | TRBJ1-1 | TRBV7-9 | TGTGCCAGCAGCTATGGAGGGAACACTGAAGCTTTCTTT | CASSYGGNTEAFF
- | few | TRBJ1-5 | TRBV20-1 | TGCAGTGCTAGAGTTCCAGGGACCCATCAGCCCCAGCATTTT | CSARVPGTHQPQHF
- | - | TRBJ2-7 | TRBV6-2/TRBV6-3 | TGTGCCAGCAGCCGGTCAAGGACACCGGCTTACGAGCAGTACTTC | CASSRSRTPAYEQYF
- | few | TRBJ1-5 | TRBV5-1 | TGCGCCAGCAGCCACGGCGAGAATCAGCCCCAGCATTTT | CASSHGENQPQHF
- | - | TRBJ2-3 | TRBV12-3/TRBV12-4 | TGTGCCAGCAGTTTAGATAGAGGGGATACGCAGTATTTT | CASSLDRGDTQYF
- | - | TRBJ2-5 | TRBV6-5 | TGTGCCAGCAGTTACTCGTGGGAAAGGGAGACCCAGTACTTC | CASSYSWERETQYF
- | - | TRBJ1-2 | TRBV9 | TGTGCCAGCAGCGTAGCCTTAGCCCGTGGCTACACCTTC | CASSVALARGYTF
TRBD1 | - | TRBJ1-2 | TRBV5-4 | TGTGCCAGCAGCCTCCCCGACAGGGGCCCGACAAATGGCTACACCTTC | CASSLPDRGPTNGYTF
- | few | TRBJ2-2 | TRBV20-1 | TGCAGTGCGCGAATAGGGCTCGGGCCCGGGGAGCTGTTTTTT | CSARIGLGPGELFF
- | few | TRBJ2-3 | TRBV11-2 | TGTGCCAGCAGCCCCGCGAACAGCGGAGCAGATACGCAGTATTTT | CASSPANSGADTQYF
- | few | TRBJ1-1 | TRBV24-1 | TGTGCCACCCGTCGGCGGATGAACACTGAAGCTTTCTTT | CATRRRMNTEAFF
- | - | TRBJ2-1 | TRBV6-2/TRBV6-3 | TGTGCCAGCAGCCCCAGGGGCTCCTACAATGAGCAGTTCTTC | CASSPRGSYNEQFF
- | - | TRBJ2-2 | TRBV27 | TGTGCCAGTGGGCTAACCACCGGGGAGCTGTTTTTT | CASGLTTGELFF
- | - | TRBJ2-7 | TRBV7-2 | TGTGCCAGCAGCTCCGCTGGGACTTCCTACGAGCAGTACTTC | CASSSAGTSYEQYF
- | few | TRBJ1-2 | TRBV20-1 | TGCAGTGCCTGGACAGACCTAGGGGCTCATGGCTACACCTTC | CSAWTDLGAHGYTF
- | - | TRBJ1-2 | TRBV30 | TGTGCCTGGAGTGTGAAGGGAAGCTATGGCTACACCTTC | CAWSVKGSYGYTF
TRBD1 | - | TRBJ2-7 | TRBV20-1 | TGCAGTGCTTCTCCTCCGGGACAGGGTTACGAGCAGTACTTC | CSASPPGQGYEQYF
- | few | TRBJ2-2 | TRBV11-3 | TGTGCCAGCAGCTTTGATGGGATGGAGACCGGGGAGCTGTTTTTT | CASSFDGMETGELFF
- | few | TRBJ1-1 | TRBV7-3 | TGTGCCAGCAGCTTATTGGGGAACACTGAAGCTTTCTTT | CASSLLGNTEAFF
TRBD2 | - | TRBJ2-3 | TRBV5-1 | TGCGCCAGCAGCAGGACTAGCGGGGGCCCTAGCACAGATACGCAGTATTTT | CASSRTSGGPSTDTQYF
- | large | TRBJ1-6 | TRBV30 | TGTGCCTGGAGCACCTTCGCAGGGGTAAATTCACCCCTCCACTTT | CAWSTFAGVNSPLHF
TRBD1 | - | TRBJ1-6 | TRBV5-4 | TGTGCCAGCAGCTTGACAGGGGGCGATAATTCACCCCTCCACTTT | CASSLTGGDNSPLHF
- | - | TRBJ2-3 | TRBV7-9 | TGTGCCAGCAGCTTCCCCGCCCGCACAGATACGCAGTATTTT | CASSFPARTDTQYF
TRBD1 | - | TRBJ1-2 | TRBV28 | TGTGCCACCTACCTCGGACAGGGCCTCTATGGCTACACCTTC | CATYLGQGLYGYTF
- | - | TRBJ2-7 | TRBV10-1 | TGCGCCAGCAGTGAGGCCCAGGCTACATGCACCTACGAGCAGTACTTC | CASSEAQATCTYEQYF
TRBD1 | - | TRBJ1-1 | TRBV6-1 | TGTGCCAGCACCTCGGACAGGGGGCGAGGGAACACTGAAGCTTTCTTT | CASTSDRGRGNTEAFF
TRBD1 | - | TRBJ2-2 | TRBV2 | TGTGCCAGCAGCACCGGGACAGGGGGGACCGGGGAGCTGTTTTTT | CASSTGTGGTGELFF
- | - | TRBJ2-3 | TRBV11-2 | TGTGCCAGCAGCTTGGTAGATACGCAGTATTTT | CASSLVDTQYF
- | - | TRBJ1-6 | TRBV30 | TGTGCCTGGAGCGATGCCCAAGGCGGTTCACCCCTCCACTTT | CAWSDAQGGSPLHF
- | - | TRBJ2-1 | TRBV7-9 | TGTGCCAGCAGCTCCGCCACAGGCAATGAGCAGTTCTTC | CASSSATGNEQFF
- | few | TRBJ2-7 | TRBV6-2/TRBV6-3 | TGTGCCAGCAGTCGTCGACCTAACGAGCAGTACTTC | CASSRRPNEQYF
- | few | TRBJ1-1 | TRBV20-1 | TGCAGTGCTAGAGATCAGTACTCCTTCGGCACTGAAGCTTTCTTT | CSARDQYSFGTEAFF
TRBD1 | - | TRBJ2-2 | TRBV19 | TGTGCCAGTAGCAGTCCCGGGACAGGGATCGGGGAGCTGTTTTTT | CASSSPGTGIGELFF
TRBD1 | - | TRBJ1-5 | TRBV24-1 | TGTGCCGCCAGTGACCCACGGACAGGGCCCCATCAGCCCCAGCATTTT | CAASDPRTGPHQPQHF
TRBD2 | - | TRBJ2-2 | TRBV30 | TGTGCCTGGAGTGTACGGGGGGGCTTCGGCGGGGAGCTGTTTTTT | CAWSVRGGFGGELFF
- | few | TRBJ1-1 | TRBV20-1 | TGCAGTGCTAGAGAGAACAGCCAAGCTTTCTTT | CSARENSQAFF
TRBD1 | - | TRBJ1-2 | TRBV12-3/TRBV12-4 | TGTGCCAGCAGCACTGACAGGGACTATGGCTACACCTTC | CASSTDRDYGYTF
TRBD2 | few | TRBJ2-3 | TRBV7-3 | TGTGCCAGCACCAAGCGGGGGGGAACAGATACGCAGTATTTT | CASTKRGGTDTQYF
- | - | TRBJ1-2 | TRBV2 | TGTGCCAGCAGTGAGCTGGGGAACTATGGCTACACCTTC | CASSELGNYGYTF
- | - | TRBJ1-1 | TRBV7-2 | TGTGCCAGCAGGGACGACGGCACTGAAGCTTTCTTT | CASRDDGTEAFF
- | - | TRBJ2-7 | TRBV4-2 | TGTGCCAGCAGCCCACTACGAGGGCGCGAGCAGTACTTC | CASSPLRGREQYF
- | few | TRBJ1-1 | TRBV6-1 | TGTGCCAGCACCGAGGAAGGGGCGTTCACTGAAGCTTTCTTT | CASTEEGAFTEAFF
TRBD1 | - | TRBJ1-2 | TRBV6-1 | TGTGCCAGCAGTACCCGAGGACAGGGGTACTATGGCTACACCTTC | CASSTRGQGYYGYTF
TRBD2 | - | TRBJ2-5 | TRBV15 | TGTGCCACCAGCATATTTTCTAGCGGGAGACGGGAGACCCAGTACTTC | CATSIFSSGRRETQYF
- | few | TRBJ1-5 | TRBV7-3 | TGTGCCAGCAGCGTTAATGGCAATCAGCCCCAGCATTTT | CASSVNGNQPQHF
TRBD1 | - | TRBJ2-7 | TRBV15 | TGTGCCACCAGCAGAGATCTCCCCGGGACAGTCAAAGCCTACGAGCAGTACTTC | CATSRDLPGTVKAYEQYF
- | - | TRBJ1-2 | TRBV20-1 | TGCAGTGCGGCCAACCTGGGGGCGGGGAATGGCTACACCTTC | CSAANLGAGNGYTF
- | few | TRBJ2-7 | TRBV25-1 | TGTGCCAGCAGTAGTTCGGCCAGGACTTCCTACGAGCAGTACTTC | CASSSSARTSYEQYF
- | once | TRBJ1-5 | TRBV12-3/TRBV12-4 | TGTGCCAGCAGTCCTCGTGGGACCCTTCAGCCCCAGCATTTT | CASSPRGTLQPQHF
- | - | TRBJ2-1 | TRBV11-3 | TGTGCCAGCAGCTTTACGGGCAAAAACAATGAGCAGTTCTTC | CASSFTGKNNEQFF
- | - | TRBJ2-5 | TRBV20-1 | TGCAGTGCCAGGGACCAAGAGACCCAGTACTTC | CSARDQETQYF
TRBD2 | - | TRBJ2-5 | TRBV7-2 | TGTGCCAGCAGCTTATTGAAGGTAGCGGGGGTGCAAGAGACCCAGTACTTC | CASSLLKVAGVQETQYF
- | - | TRBJ1-1 | TRBV28 | TGTGCCAGCAGTTTAAAAATACAGGTCGGGACTGAAGCTTTCTTT | CASSLKIQVGTEAFF
TRBD2 | - | TRBJ2-1 | TRBV25-1 | TGTGCCAGCAGAGAAGCGGGGGGGCCCGGTGAGCAGTTCTTC | CASREAGGPGEQFF